Listed below are T cell receptor beta chains from one sample, sequenced in a study of blood T cell repertoires in COVID-19. The repertoire was sequenced with immunoSEQ multiplex PCR; TCRdb's copy has only in-frame clones and lacks some. The data show around 300,000 clones, 70% to 90% seen once. Material: peripheral blood. The receptors come from a woman aged 70-85 years with acute or convalescent COVID-19. Both conserved end residues are part of each CDR3.

>TRBV7-2
CASSSGERTGELFF
>TRBV2
CASSLGGNQYF
>TRBV6-5
CASMEGRMAEAFF
>TRBV2
CASLGSRLAGFYEQYF
>TRBV5-6
CASSLDGYGYTF
>TRBV18
CASSPPAQRRETQYF
>TRBV3-1/TRBV3-2
CASSPGLGRANEQFF
>TRBV19
CASGRLGGPNQPQHF
>TRBV5-1
CASSLGTEGYGYTF
>TRBV3-1/TRBV3-2
CASSQGYRGRTDTQYF
>TRBV23-1
CASTNRGNSPLHF
>TRBV19
CASSIGGGRTDTQYF
>TRBV3-1/TRBV3-2
CASSRRTGRINTEAFF
>TRBV19
CASRRGDSYSNQPQHF
>TRBV5-1
CASSLNSNGGNTEAFF
>TRBV7-2
CASSLERNQPQHF
>TRBV7-8
CASSLQNQPQHF
>TRBV14
CASSQDVGRNTEAFF
>TRBV5-6
CASSLRARVQETQYF
>TRBV30
CAWSERTGWSPLHF
>TRBV6-5
CASRRGRLMYEQYF
>TRBV21-1
CASSFRLGGSYEQYF
>TRBV20-1
CSAPQGREQYF
>TRBV27
CASATGAQGYTF
>TRBV28
CASSLPPDTEAFF
>TRBV20-1
CSARGQFGYTF
>TRBV27
CASSLIRETEAFF
>TRBV4-1
CASSQAGGHTGELFF
>TRBV3-1/TRBV3-2
CASSRLGQMNTGELFF
>TRBV7-9
CASSSSPYGYTF
>TRBV9
CASTPPGGGKVEPQHF
>TRBV7-6
CASSLALGGSEQFF
>TRBV3-1/TRBV3-2
CASSHTGANVLTF
>TRBV20-1
CSAAPRNEQFF
>TRBV3-1/TRBV3-2
CASSQVWDTSYEQYF
>TRBV3-1/TRBV3-2
CASSSSDRGHLGWAFF
>TRBV29-1
CSVRGEGEKLFF
>TRBV29-1
CSVRGGYGYTF
>TRBV6-5
CASSPDRGNTGELFF
>TRBV5-1
CASSRDRNYEQYF
>TRBV12-3/TRBV12-4
CASSIRDNRFF
>TRBV7-9
CASSLQGWDGYTF
>TRBV12-2
CASRFIGGSGQGPPPPNSPLHF
>TRBV12-3/TRBV12-4
CASSLLKNTIYF
>TRBV6-5
CASRYGLTSYNSPLHF
>TRBV19
CASSRLERYTGELFF
>TRBV28
CASSLRTAGEQYF
>TRBV28
CATRAQPKLFF
>TRBV5-5
CASSRTSGGSYEQYF
>TRBV5-1
CASSLTAGTGNEAFF
>TRBV18
CASSPNGRSYEQYF
>TRBV12-3/TRBV12-4
CASSPSYNQPQHF
>TRBV7-6
CASSPYRGRDNEQFF
>TRBV3-1/TRBV3-2
CASSPDKNLYTF
>TRBV19
CASSRDRALTGYTF
>TRBV6-2/TRBV6-3
CASSYAGSNLQGEQFF
>TRBV18
CASSPRGQGVGTQYF
>TRBV7-9
CASSPGIAGTDTQYF
>TRBV5-1
CASSLRGFPQETQYF